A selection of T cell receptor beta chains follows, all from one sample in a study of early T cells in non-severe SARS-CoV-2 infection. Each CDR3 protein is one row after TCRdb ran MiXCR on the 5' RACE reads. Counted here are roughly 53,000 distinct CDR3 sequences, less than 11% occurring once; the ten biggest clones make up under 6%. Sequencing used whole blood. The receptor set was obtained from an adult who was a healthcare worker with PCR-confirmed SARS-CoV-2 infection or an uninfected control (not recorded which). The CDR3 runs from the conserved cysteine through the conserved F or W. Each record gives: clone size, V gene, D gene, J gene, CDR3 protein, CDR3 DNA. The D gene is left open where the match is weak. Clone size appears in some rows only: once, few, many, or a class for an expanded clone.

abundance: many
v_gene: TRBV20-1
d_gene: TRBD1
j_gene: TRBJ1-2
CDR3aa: CSARDPGQGASGYTF
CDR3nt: TGCAGTGCTAGAGATCCGGGACAGGGGGCCAGTGGCTACACCTTC

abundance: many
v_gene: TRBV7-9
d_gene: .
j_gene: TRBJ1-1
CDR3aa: CASSKGGHTEAFF
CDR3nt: TGTGCCAGCAGTAAGGGGGGACACACTGAAGCTTTCTTT

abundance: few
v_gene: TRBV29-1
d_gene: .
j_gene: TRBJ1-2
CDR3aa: CSVEVAYGYTF
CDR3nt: TGCAGCGTTGAAGTCGCCTATGGCTACACCTTC

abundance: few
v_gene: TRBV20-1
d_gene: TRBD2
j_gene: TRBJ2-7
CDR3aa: CSARDFTSGSYEQYF
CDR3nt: TGCAGTGCTAGAGATTTCACTAGCGGGTCCTACGAGCAGTACTTC

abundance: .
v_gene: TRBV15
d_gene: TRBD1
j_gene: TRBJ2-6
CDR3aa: CATSKQGAGANVLTF
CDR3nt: TGTGCCACCAGCAAACAGGGGGCTGGGGCCAACGTCCTGACTTTC

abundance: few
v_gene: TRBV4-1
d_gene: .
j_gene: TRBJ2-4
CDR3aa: CASSQDRDLNIQYF
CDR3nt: TGCGCCAGCAGCCAAGATAGGGACCTAAACATTCAGTACTTC

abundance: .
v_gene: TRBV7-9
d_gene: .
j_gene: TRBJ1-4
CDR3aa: CASSLKATNEKLFF
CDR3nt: TGTGCCAGCAGCTTAAAGGCAACTAATGAAAAACTGTTTTTT

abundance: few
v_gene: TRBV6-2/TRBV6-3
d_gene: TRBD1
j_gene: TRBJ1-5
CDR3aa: CASSWTGGAFQPQHF
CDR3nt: TGTGCCAGCAGTTGGACAGGGGGCGCGTTTCAGCCCCAGCATTTT

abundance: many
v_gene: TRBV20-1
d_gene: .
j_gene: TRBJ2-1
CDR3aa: CSAQKGVYNEQFF
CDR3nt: TGCAGTGCTCAAAAGGGGGTTTACAATGAGCAGTTCTTC

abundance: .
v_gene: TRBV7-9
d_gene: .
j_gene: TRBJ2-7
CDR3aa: CASSYRPRTYEQYF
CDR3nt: TGTGCCAGCAGCTACAGGCCCCGAACCTACGAGCAGTACTTC